This entry features one T cell receptor beta chain sequence. Its target is not known. The sample belongs to a study of identical twins. Whole-study findings and limits: Where out-of-frame alpha sequences were twin-shared, they showed excess low generation probability. Without tracking the same donors, conclusions rested on cross-sectional statistical analysis.

Deletions cut 4 bases from V and 7 bases from J, with 16 bases between. Germline V gives CDR1 LNHNV, CDR2 YYDKDF (reference sequence). The CDR3 spans 15 residues. The donors were all healthy and Caucasian. Template switching (which added a universal primer site) was used, and cDNA carried unique molecular identifiers. TCRdb reprocessed the 5' RACE reads via MiXCR and lists one record per CDR3 protein. The sample shows over 200,000 distinct CDR3 sequences, about 10% of them seen only once. The receptor's source is a man between 45 and 60 years old in good health. The chain links TRBV15 to TRBJ1-4, with unresolved D. The sample was memory T cells sorted from blood. The CDR3 here is CATSNVGRMGEKLFF. The CDR3 nucleotides are TGTGCCACCAGCAATGTGGGCAGGATGGGTGAAAAACTGTTTTTT.